This TCR beta chain was sequenced in a study of OX40 agonist ivuxolimab in advanced cancers. V shed 1 base and J shed 1 base, with 8 bases lying between them. The length of the CDR3 is 14 residues. Germline V gene lookup returns CDR1 LGHNA and CDR2 YSLEER. Some clones are missing from TCRdb's copy, which holds only in-frame ones; the method was immunoSEQ multiplex PCR. This repertoire shows 55,000 to 75,000 clones, around four fifths found once; its top ten account for roughly 2.1%. The V gene is TRBV4-3, the J gene TRBJ2-7, with D possibly being TRBD1 or TRBD2 (5 bases each). This clonotype originated in an adult with an advanced solid tumor such as melanoma, head and neck, liver or kidney cancer. The specimen comprised CD4+ or CD8+ T cells sorted from blood, sampled in a trial of the OX40 agonist ivuxolimab. In nucleotides, the CDR3 is TGCGCCAGCAGCCAAGGAGAGGGGTCCTACGAGCAGTACTTC. Protein product: CASSQGEGSYEQYF.